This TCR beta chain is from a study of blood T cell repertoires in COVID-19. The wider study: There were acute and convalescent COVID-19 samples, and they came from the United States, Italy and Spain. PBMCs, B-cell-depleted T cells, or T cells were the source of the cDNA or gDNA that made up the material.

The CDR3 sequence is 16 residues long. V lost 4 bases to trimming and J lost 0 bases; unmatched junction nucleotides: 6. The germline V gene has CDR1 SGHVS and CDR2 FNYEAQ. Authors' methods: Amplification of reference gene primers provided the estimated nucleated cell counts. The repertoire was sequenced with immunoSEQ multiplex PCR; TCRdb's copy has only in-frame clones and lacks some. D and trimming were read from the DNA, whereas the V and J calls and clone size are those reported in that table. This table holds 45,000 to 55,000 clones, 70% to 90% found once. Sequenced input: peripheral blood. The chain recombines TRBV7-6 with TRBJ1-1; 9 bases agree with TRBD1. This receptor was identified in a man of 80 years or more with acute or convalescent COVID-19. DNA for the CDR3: TGTGCCAGCAGCTCCGGGACAGGGACGATGAACACTGAAGCTTTCTTT. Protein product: CASSSGTGTMNTEAFF.